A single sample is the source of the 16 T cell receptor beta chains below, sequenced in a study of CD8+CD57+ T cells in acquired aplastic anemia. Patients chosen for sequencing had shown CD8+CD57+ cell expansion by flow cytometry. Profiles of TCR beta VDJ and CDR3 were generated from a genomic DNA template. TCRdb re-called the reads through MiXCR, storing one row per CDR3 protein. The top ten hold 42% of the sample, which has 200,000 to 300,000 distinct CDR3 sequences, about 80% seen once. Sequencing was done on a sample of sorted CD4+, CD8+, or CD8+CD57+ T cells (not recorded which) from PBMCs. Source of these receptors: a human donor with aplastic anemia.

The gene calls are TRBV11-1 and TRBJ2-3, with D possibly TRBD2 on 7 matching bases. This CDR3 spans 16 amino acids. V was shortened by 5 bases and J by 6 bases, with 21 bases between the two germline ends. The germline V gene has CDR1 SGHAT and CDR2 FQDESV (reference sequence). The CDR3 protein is CASSHIVEGGRDTQYF. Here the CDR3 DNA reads TGTGCCAGCAGCCACATTGTTGAGGGGGGGCGCGATACGCAGTATTTT.

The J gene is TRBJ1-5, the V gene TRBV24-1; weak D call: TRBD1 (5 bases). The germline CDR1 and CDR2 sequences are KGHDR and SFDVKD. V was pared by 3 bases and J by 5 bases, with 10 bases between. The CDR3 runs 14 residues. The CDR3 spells CATSDPTEDQPQHF. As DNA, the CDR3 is TGTGCCACCAGTGATCCGACAGAGGATCAGCCCCAGCATTTT.

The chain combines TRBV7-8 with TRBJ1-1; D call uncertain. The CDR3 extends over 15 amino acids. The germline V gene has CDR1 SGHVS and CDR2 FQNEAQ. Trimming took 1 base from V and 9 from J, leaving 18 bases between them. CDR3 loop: CASSLDAGRVTQAFF. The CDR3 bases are TGTGCCAGCAGCTTAGACGCAGGCCGCGTAACTCAAGCTTTCTTT.

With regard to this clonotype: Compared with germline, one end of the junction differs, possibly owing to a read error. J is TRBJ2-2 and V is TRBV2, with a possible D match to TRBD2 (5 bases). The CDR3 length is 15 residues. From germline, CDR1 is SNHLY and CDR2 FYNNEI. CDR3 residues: CASSASAFNNGELFF. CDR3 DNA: TGTGCCAGCAGCGCGTCGGCGTTCAACAACGGGGAGTTGTTTTTT.

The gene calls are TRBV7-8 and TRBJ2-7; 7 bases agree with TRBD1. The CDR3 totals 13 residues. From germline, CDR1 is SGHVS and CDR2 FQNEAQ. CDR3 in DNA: TGTGCCAGCAGCCTCGGGACAGCCTATGAGCAGCACGTC. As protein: CASSLGTAYEQHV.

This CDR3 reads CSVEDLRGKPYEQYF. CDR3 DNA sequence: TGCAGCGTTGAAGATCTTCGCGGAAAACCCTACGAGCAGTACTTC. V and J are TRBV29-1 and TRBJ2-7, with D unresolved. This CDR3 has 15 amino acids. V dropped 0 bases and J dropped 2 bases, with 14 bases sitting between them. The V gene's germline CDR1 is SQVTM and CDR2 ANQGSEA.

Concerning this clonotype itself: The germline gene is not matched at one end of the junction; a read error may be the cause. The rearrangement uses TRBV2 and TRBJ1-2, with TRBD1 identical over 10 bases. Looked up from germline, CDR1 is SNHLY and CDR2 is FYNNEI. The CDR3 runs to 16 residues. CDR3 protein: CASSARDRGLDYGGPF. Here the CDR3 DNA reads TGTGCCAGCAGTGCACGGGACAGGGGCTTGGACTATGGCGGCCCCTTC.

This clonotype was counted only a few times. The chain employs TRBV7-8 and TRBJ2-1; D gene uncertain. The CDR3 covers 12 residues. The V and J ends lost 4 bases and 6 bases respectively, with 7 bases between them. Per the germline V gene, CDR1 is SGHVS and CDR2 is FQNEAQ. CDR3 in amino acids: CASSSRINEQFF. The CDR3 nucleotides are TGTGCCAGCAGCTCCCGAATCAATGAGCAGTTCTTC.

The CDR3 DNA reads as TGTGCCACCAGTGAAGGGCCTCGGGCACCCCTCCACTTT. It encodes CATSEGPRAPLHF. The chain employs TRBV24-1 and TRBJ1-6; D gene unclear. Germline V gene lookup returns CDR1 KGHDR and CDR2 SFDVKD. Trimming stripped 4 bases from V and 11 bases from J, with 11 bases between. CDR3 length: 13 amino acids.

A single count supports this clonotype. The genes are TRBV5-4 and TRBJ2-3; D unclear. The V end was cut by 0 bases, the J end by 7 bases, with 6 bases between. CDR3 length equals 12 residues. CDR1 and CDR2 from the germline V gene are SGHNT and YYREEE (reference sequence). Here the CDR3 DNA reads TGTGCCAGCAGCTTGGTATGGTATACGCAGTATTTT. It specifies CASSLVWYTQYF.

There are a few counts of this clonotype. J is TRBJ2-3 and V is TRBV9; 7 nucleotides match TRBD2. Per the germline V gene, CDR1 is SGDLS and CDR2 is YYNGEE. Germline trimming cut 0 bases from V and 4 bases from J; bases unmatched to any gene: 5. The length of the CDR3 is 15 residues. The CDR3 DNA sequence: TGTGCCAGCAGCGTAGGCGGGGGTAGCTCAGATACGCAGTATTTT. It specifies CASSVGGGSSDTQYF. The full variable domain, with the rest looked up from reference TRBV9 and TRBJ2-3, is DSGVTQTPKHLITATGQRVTLRCSPRSGDLSVYWYQQSLDQGLQFLIQYYNGEERAKGNILERFSAQQFPDLHSELNLSSLELGDSALYFCASSVGGGSSDTQYFGPGTRLTVL.

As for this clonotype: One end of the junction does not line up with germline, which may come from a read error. CDR3 amino acids: CATSRVPEDRLQGTQYF. CDR3 nucleotides: TGTGCCACCAGCAGAGTACCCGAGGATCGGTTACAAGGAACCCAGTACTTC. The genes are TRBV7-9 and TRBJ2-5; D is unresolved. Looked up from germline, CDR1 is SEHNR and CDR2 is FQNEAQ (reference sequence). The CDR3 totals 17 residues. Together with reference TRBV7-9 and TRBJ2-5, the CDR3 gives the full variable domain: DTGVSQNPRHKITKRGQNVTFRCDPISEHNRLYWYRQTLGQGPEFLTYFQNEAQLEKSRLLSDRFSAERPKGSFSTLEIQRTEQGDSAMYLCATSRVPEDRLQGTQYFGPGTRLLVL.

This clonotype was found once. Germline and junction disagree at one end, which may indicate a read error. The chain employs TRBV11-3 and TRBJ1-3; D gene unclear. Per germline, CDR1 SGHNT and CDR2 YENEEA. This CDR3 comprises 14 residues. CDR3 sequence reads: CASSLDLAGNTIYF. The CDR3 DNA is TGTGCCAGCAGCTTAGATCTGGCAGGAAACACCATATATTTC.

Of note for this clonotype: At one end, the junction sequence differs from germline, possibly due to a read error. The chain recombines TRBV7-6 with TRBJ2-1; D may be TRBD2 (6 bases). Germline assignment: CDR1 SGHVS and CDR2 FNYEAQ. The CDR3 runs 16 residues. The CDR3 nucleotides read TGTGCCAGCAGCTTTCAAACAAGCAGGGAGGCCGATGATCAGTTCTTC. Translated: CASSFQTSREADDQFF.

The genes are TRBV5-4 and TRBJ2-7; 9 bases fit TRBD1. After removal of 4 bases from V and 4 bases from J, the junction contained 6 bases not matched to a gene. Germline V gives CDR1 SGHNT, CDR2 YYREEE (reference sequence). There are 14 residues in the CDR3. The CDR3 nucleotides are TGTGCCAGCAGCATGGGGACAGGGTTATACGAGCAGTACTTC. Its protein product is CASSMGTGLYEQYF.

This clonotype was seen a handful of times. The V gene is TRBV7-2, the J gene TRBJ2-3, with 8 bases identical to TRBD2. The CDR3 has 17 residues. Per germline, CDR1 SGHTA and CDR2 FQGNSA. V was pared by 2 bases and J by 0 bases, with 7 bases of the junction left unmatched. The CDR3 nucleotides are TGTGCCAGCAGCTTATGGACTAGCACCCTTAGCACAGATACGCAGTATTTT. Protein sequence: CASSLWTSTLSTDTQYF.